One and the same sample provided the 31 T cell receptor beta chains below, sequenced in a study of blood T cell repertoires in COVID-19. Generated by immunoSEQ multiplex PCR, the TCRdb table keeps only in-frame clones and is missing some. This table holds more than 200,000 clones, 75% to 90% found once. Specimen: PBMCs or T cells enriched from blood (not recorded which). The source is a woman in her 30s who had recovered from COVID-19.

This chain connects TRBV3-1 (or the pseudogene TRBV3-2) to TRBJ1-6, with 9 bases lining up with TRBD1. The CDR3 length is 20 residues. Germline loops: CDR1 LGHDT, CDR2 YNNKEL (reference sequence). V lost 3 bases to trimming and J lost 0 bases; unmatched junction nucleotides: 12. For the CDR3, the DNA is TGTGCCAGCAGCCAGGCTCCCGGGACAGGGACCTTCTCCTATAATTCACCCCTCCACTTT. Amino acids: CASSQAPGTGTFSYNSPLHF.

J is TRBJ2-7 and V is TRBV5-1, with a weak D call TRBD2 (6 bases). In germline, CDR1 is SGHRS, CDR2 YFSETQ. The V gene lost 4 bases and the J gene lost 2 bases, with 19 bases spanning the gap. This CDR3 contains 16 residues. The CDR3 region has the DNA TGCGCCAGCAGCCAGGCGGGACTCCTGCCCCCCTACGAGCAGTACTTC. Translating it yields CASSQAGLLPPYEQYF. Complete variable domain (other parts from reference TRBV5-1 and TRBJ2-7): KAGVTQTPRYLIKTRGQQVTLSCSPISGHRSVSWYQQTPGQGLQFLFEYFSETQRNKGNFPGRFSGRQFSNSRSEMNVSTLELGDSALYLCASSQAGLLPPYEQYFGPGTRLTVT.

The chain employs TRBV5-4 and TRBJ1-2; TRBD1 matches at 7 bases. The CDR3 has 16 residues. CDR1 is SGHNT and CDR2 is YYREEE in the germline V gene (reference sequence). The J segment lost 4 bases and the V segment lost 2 bases, leaving 11 bases of the junction unmatched. The CDR3 spells CASSLGTVRASYGYTF. The CDR3 DNA reads TGTGCCAGCAGCTTAGGGACAGTTCGGGCAAGCTATGGCTACACCTTC.

This rearrangement joins TRBV29-1 to TRBJ2-5, with 9 bases lining up with TRBD1. CDR3 size: 14 residues. The V gene's germline CDR1 is SQVTM and CDR2 ANQGSEA. V was pared by 6 bases and J by 4 bases, with 9 bases of the junction left unmatched. In nucleotides, the CDR3 is TGCAGCGTGGTGGGACAGGGTTCGGGAGAGACCCAGTACTTC. Translation: CSVVGQGSGETQYF.

This clone was detected only once. The rearrangement joins TRBV3-1 (or the pseudogene TRBV3-2) to TRBJ1-2; no definite D call. The CDR3 extends over 16 amino acids. V was cut by 4 bases and J by 3 bases, with 18 bases left in between. Per the germline V gene, CDR1 is LGHDT and CDR2 is YNNKEL (reference sequence). The CDR3, as DNA: TGTGCCAGCAGCCCCTCCACAGACCTACCCTACTATGGCTACACCTTC. This gives the protein CASSPSTDLPYYGYTF.

The chain combines TRBV9 with TRBJ1-3; no clear D. Trimming stripped 0 bases from V and 0 bases from J, with 13 bases between. The germline gives CDR1 SGDLS, CDR2 YYNGEE. This CDR3 has 17 amino acids. In DNA form, the CDR3 reads TGTGCCAGCAGCGTAGAACCGGCAGGCTCCTCTGGAAACACCATATATTTT. Translation gives CASSVEPAGSSGNTIYF.

J is TRBJ1-5 and V is TRBV27, with D uncertain. The CDR3 sequence is 14 residues long. Looked up from germline, CDR1 is MNHEY and CDR2 is SMNVEV (reference sequence). Trimming left V 3 bases short and J 2 bases short, with 8 bases between. CDR3 sequence reads: CASSFGVGNQPQHF. The CDR3 coding sequence is TGTGCCAGCAGTTTCGGGGTGGGCAATCAGCCCCAGCATTTT.

This chain links TRBV11-2 with TRBJ2-7; D gene uncertain. Trimming left V 4 bases short and J 6 bases short, with 13 bases between. CDR3 size: 13 residues. Germline CDR1 SGHAT, CDR2 FQNNGV. The CDR3 DNA reads TGTGCCAGCAGCTCTCTGACGGGTAGCGAGCAGTACTTC. Its protein is CASSSLTGSEQYF.

This chain joins TRBV6-5 and TRBJ2-5; D unresolved. V lost 0 bases and J lost 3, with 8 bases in between. Germline V CDR1 and CDR2: MNHEY, SVGAGI. The CDR3 consists of 14 residues. The CDR3 here is CASSYSRLEETQYF. The CDR3 DNA is TGTGCCAGCAGTTACTCAAGGCTAGAAGAGACCCAGTACTTC.

The rearrangement joins TRBV9 to TRBJ1-2; no definite D call. Germline V gene data show CDR1 as SGDLS and CDR2 as YYNGEE. This CDR3 is 15 amino acids long. The V gene lost 4 bases and the J gene lost 3 bases, with 16 bases spanning the gap. As DNA, the CDR3 is TGTGCCAGCAGCCCCCGTCATGGGCGAGACTATGGCTACACCTTC. The encoded protein is CASSPRHGRDYGYTF. The entire variable domain, with the rest obtained from reference TRBV9 and TRBJ1-2, is as follows: DSGVTQTPKHLITATGQRVTLRCSPRSGDLSVYWYQQSLDQGLQFLIQYYNGEERAKGNILERFSAQQFPDLHSELNLSSLELGDSALYFCASSPRHGRDYGYTFGSGTRLTVV.

Here the CDR3 DNA reads TGTGCCAGCAGCTTTGGGACAAGCAATCAGCCCCAGCATTTT. This encodes CASSFGTSNQPQHF. V usage is TRBV5-5 and J usage is TRBJ1-5; the D gene is possibly TRBD1 (6 bases). Looked up from germline, CDR1 is SGHKS and CDR2 is YYEKEE (reference sequence). Deletions cut 2 bases from V and 1 base from J, with 7 bases between. The CDR3 sequence is 14 residues long.

The V and J genes are TRBV2 and TRBJ1-2; weak D call: TRBD1 (5 bases). Germline V gene sequence: CDR1 SNHLY, CDR2 FYNNEI. This CDR3 spans 15 amino acids. The ends were cut back, 7 bases at V and 5 bases at J, with 20 bases in the middle. The CDR3 here is CASTQVGSGNYGYTF. CDR3 coding DNA: TGTGCCAGCACCCAAGTAGGGTCAGGGAATTATGGCTACACCTTC.

The chain carries TRBV30 and TRBJ2-2, with 12 bases matching TRBD2. V trimming: 3 bases; J trimming: 7 bases; junction bases outside the gene matches: 6. This CDR3 comprises 15 residues. The germline gives CDR1 GTSNPN, CDR2 SVGIG (reference sequence). The CDR3: CAWSLLAGGVGELFF. The CDR3 DNA sequence: TGTGCCTGGAGCCTTCTAGCGGGAGGGGTCGGGGAGCTGTTTTTT.

V and J are TRBV7-2 and TRBJ2-1; the match to TRBD1 covers 9 bases. V lost 2 bases, J lost 8 bases, and 10 bases stayed unmatched. CDR1 is SGHTA, CDR2 FQGNSA, per germline. The CDR3 consists of 16 residues. The DNA for the CDR3 is TGTGCCAGCAGCTTATCGCTGAACAGGGGGCACCATGAGCAGTTCTTC. Encoded protein: CASSLSLNRGHHEQFF.

This rearrangement joins TRBV4-3 to TRBJ2-1; 13 bases agree with TRBD2. CDR1 LGHNA and CDR2 YSLEER come from the germline V gene. The V gene end was trimmed by 3 bases and the J gene end by 6 bases; junction bases not matched to a gene: 2. The CDR3 is 15 residues long. The DNA for the CDR3 is TGCGCCAGCAGCCAGGGACTAGCGGGGACCAATGAGCAGTTCTTC. This encodes CASSQGLAGTNEQFF.

This rearrangement joins TRBV28 to TRBJ1-2; possibly TRBD1 for D (6 bases). V lost 6 bases and J 4 bases, leaving 15 bases between the germline ends. Germline lookup yields CDR1 MDHEN and CDR2 SYDVKM. The CDR3 has 14 amino acids. The CDR3 nucleotides are TGTGCCAGCAGGGACGGGCAGGGGACCTATGGCTACACCTTC. The encoded protein is CASRDGQGTYGYTF.

The chain couples TRBV19 to TRBJ2-1; no definite D call. Germline CDR1 and CDR2: LNHDA and SQIVND (reference sequence). V lost 3 bases and J 0 bases, leaving 9 bases between the germline ends. This CDR3 has 15 residues. The CDR3 spells CASSIAASSYNEQFF. In DNA form, the CDR3 reads TGTGCCAGTAGTATCGCAGCGAGCTCCTACAATGAGCAGTTCTTC.

The chain couples TRBV5-1 to TRBJ2-3; D is unclear. The V and J ends lost 5 bases and 6 bases respectively, with 13 bases between them. Germline V CDR1 and CDR2: SGHRS, YFSETQ. CDR3 length: 13 residues. CDR3 sequence reads: CASSYSRRDTQYF. CDR3 DNA sequence: TGCGCCAGCAGTTACTCTAGAAGGGATACGCAGTATTTT.

The genes are TRBV5-5 and TRBJ2-6, with 10 bases lining up with TRBD1. Germline-derived CDR1 and CDR2 are SGHKS and YYEKEE (reference sequence). This CDR3 contains 18 residues. Trimming took 4 bases from V and 1 from J; bases not matched to a gene: 8. The CDR3 nucleotides are TGTGCCAGCAGCGAGGGGGACAGGGGAATTTCTGGGGCCAACGTCCTGACTTTC. This encodes CASSEGDRGISGANVLTF.

The rearrangement links TRBV12-3 or TRBV12-4 to TRBJ2-1, with TRBD1 as a possible D gene (5 bases). Trimming cost V 3 bases and J 9 bases, with 12 bases left between them. The length of the CDR3 is 13 residues. The CDR3 loop reads CASSFDQGSEQFF. CDR3 nucleotides: TGTGCCAGCAGTTTCGATCAGGGTAGTGAGCAGTTCTTC.

This chain uses TRBV6-4 with TRBJ1-4; 8 bases match TRBD1. V was pared by 5 bases and J by 5 bases, with 7 bases of the junction left unmatched. The germline CDR1 and CDR2 sequences are MRHNA and SNTAGT. The CDR3 is 15 residues long. In DNA, the CDR3 is TGTGCCAGCAGTCCTGGACAGGGACCGAATGAAAAACTGTTTTTT. Its translation: CASSPGQGPNEKLFF.

This rearrangement joins TRBV28 to TRBJ1-2; 7 positions agree with TRBD1. Germline V gene lookup returns CDR1 MDHEN and CDR2 SYDVKM. This CDR3 is 13 amino acids long. V lost 6 bases to trimming and J lost 6 bases; unmatched junction nucleotides: 7. CDR3 amino acids: CASSMTGINGYTF. The CDR3 bases are TGTGCCAGCAGCATGACAGGGATCAATGGCTACACCTTC.

V gene TRBV11-2 combines with J gene TRBJ1-2, with 10 positions matching TRBD1. Trimming cost V 5 bases and J 3 bases; bases outside gene matches: 3. This CDR3 contains 14 residues. Germline loops: CDR1 SGHAT, CDR2 FQNNGV. The CDR3 here is CASSRQGADYGYTF. The CDR3 DNA is TGTGCCAGCAGCAGACAGGGGGCGGACTATGGCTACACCTTC.

CDR3 sequence: CASSYSLGSLSTQYF. The CDR3 nucleotides are TGTGCCAGCAGTTACTCGCTCGGGAGCCTCTCTACGCAGTATTTT. This chain uses TRBV6-2 or TRBV6-3 with TRBJ2-3, with TRBD2 as a possible D gene (6 bases). The CDR3 length is 15 residues. V gave up 0 bases and J gave up 8 bases, with 15 bases separating them. The germline V gene has CDR1 MNHEY and CDR2 SVGEGT.

Here the CDR3 DNA reads TGTGCCAGCAAACCCCTTAGAACCGCGGCGGGTACCGCCTACAATGAGCAGTTCTTC. Its protein product is CASKPLRTAAGTAYNEQFF. The chain joins TRBV2 to TRBJ2-1, with D possibly being TRBD2 (5 bases). The CDR3 contains 19 residues. The germline V and J ends were trimmed by 7 bases and 2 bases, with 27 bases remaining between them. Germline CDR1 SNHLY, CDR2 FYNNEI.

The chain carries TRBV6-2 or TRBV6-3 and TRBJ1-5; D may be TRBD1 (6 bases). This CDR3 spans 15 amino acids. Germline V gene sequence: CDR1 MNHEY, CDR2 SVGEGT. With 3 bases removed from V and 3 bases from J, the gap between germline ends came to 12 bases. CDR3 in DNA: TGTGCCAGCAGTTATTTAGGACAGTTCAATCAGCCCCAGCATTTT. Translating it yields CASSYLGQFNQPQHF.

The chain links TRBV7-9 to TRBJ2-1, with 10 positions matching TRBD2. Looked up from germline, CDR1 is SEHNR and CDR2 is FQNEAQ (reference sequence). The CDR3 runs to 15 residues. V dropped 2 bases and J dropped 10; count of bases not matched to a gene: 8. This CDR3 is CASSLWSGRAGEQFF. DNA of the CDR3: TGTGCCAGCAGCTTATGGAGCGGGAGGGCTGGGGAGCAGTTCTTC.

The rearrangement joins TRBV12-3 or TRBV12-4 to TRBJ2-3; D call uncertain. Trimming shortened V by 0 bases and J by 5 bases, and 6 bases separated the two germline ends. This CDR3 has 13 residues. CDR3: CASSLALRDTQYF. The CDR3 bases are TGTGCCAGCAGTTTAGCGCTAAGAGATACGCAGTATTTT.

This chain links TRBV28 with TRBJ1-1, with a weak D call TRBD1 (6 bases). The V end was cut by 6 bases, the J end by 11 bases, with 13 bases between. The CDR3 runs 11 residues. Germline V gives CDR1 MDHEN, CDR2 SYDVKM. Here the CDR3 DNA reads TGTGCCAGCAGCCCAGGGGTGTGGGCTTTCTTT. Protein: CASSPGVWAFF.

The rearrangement uses TRBV29-1 and TRBJ1-2, with a tentative D call TRBD1 (5 bases). CDR1 SQVTM and CDR2 ANQGSEA come from the germline V gene. Trimming stripped 6 bases from V and 4 bases from J, with 15 bases between. CDR3 length: 13 residues. In DNA form, the CDR3 reads TGCAGCGTGCCGGCCTCCAGGGCCTATGGCTACACCTTC. This sequence encodes CSVPASRAYGYTF.

This clone is a singleton in its sample. The chain carries TRBV10-1 and TRBJ1-2; 10 nucleotides agree with TRBD1. CDR3 size: 11 residues. Germline V gene lookup returns CDR1 WNHNN and CDR2 SYGVQD (reference sequence). The CDR3 reads CACGTGAGYTF. DNA of the CDR3: TGCGCATGTGGGACAGGGGCCGGCTACACCTTC.